The T cell receptor beta chain described here comes from a study of blood T cell repertoires in COVID-19. Overall study context: Samples came from the United States, Italy and Spain, spanning acute and convalescent COVID-19.

Germline CDR1 and CDR2: SGDLS and YYNGEE. Trimming took 3 bases from V and 0 from J; bases not matched to a gene: 6. The CDR3 is made up of 16 amino acids. Assay used: immunoSEQ multiplex PCR; TCRdb lists only in-frame clones, some missing. The sample comprises 250,000 to 350,000 clones, around nine tenths of which are singletons, and roughly 2.9% rests with the top ten. Those enrolled, adults aged roughly 18 to 100 years, came from about two dozen US areas. Cohort allocation depended upon clinical history that participants reported. The sequence came from a woman aged 45 to 65 who had been exposed to COVID-19. The genes are TRBV9 and TRBJ1-3, with TRBD1 identical over 7 bases. Sequencing was performed on PBMCs or T cells enriched from blood (not recorded which). The chain's CDR3 is CASSAEGQSSGNTIYF. CDR3 DNA: TGTGCCAGCAGCGCAGAGGGACAGAGCTCTGGAAACACCATATATTTT.